The entry that follows covers one T cell receptor (beta chain) sequence. Its target is not known. The PCR ran on 60 Vbeta and 13 Jbeta primers. Repertoires were generated with immunoSEQ multiplex PCR, while TCRdb's copy carries only in-frame clones and drops some. The sample gives 160,000 or so clones, over 70% of which show up once; about 7.7% is in the top ten. Germline V gene data show CDR1 as MNHEY and CDR2 as SMNVEV (reference sequence). Trimming stripped 5 bases from V and 3 bases from J, with 14 bases between. The CDR3 loop spans 14 amino acids. The record originates from a study of cytomegalovirus exposure and HLA in healthy donors. Broader study findings: Previously analyzed data showed that most TCR beta V segments were productive at a frequency of about 87% or about 30%.

The sequence was collected from a woman aged 40 to 50 in good health and CMV-seropositive. The V call is TRBV27, the J call TRBJ2-7; D may be TRBD1 (5 bases). The specimen sequenced was PBMCs. The CDR3 reads CASSKAGLLYEQYF. CDR3 in DNA: TGTGCCAGCAGTAAGGCAGGGTTGCTCTACGAGCAGTACTTC.